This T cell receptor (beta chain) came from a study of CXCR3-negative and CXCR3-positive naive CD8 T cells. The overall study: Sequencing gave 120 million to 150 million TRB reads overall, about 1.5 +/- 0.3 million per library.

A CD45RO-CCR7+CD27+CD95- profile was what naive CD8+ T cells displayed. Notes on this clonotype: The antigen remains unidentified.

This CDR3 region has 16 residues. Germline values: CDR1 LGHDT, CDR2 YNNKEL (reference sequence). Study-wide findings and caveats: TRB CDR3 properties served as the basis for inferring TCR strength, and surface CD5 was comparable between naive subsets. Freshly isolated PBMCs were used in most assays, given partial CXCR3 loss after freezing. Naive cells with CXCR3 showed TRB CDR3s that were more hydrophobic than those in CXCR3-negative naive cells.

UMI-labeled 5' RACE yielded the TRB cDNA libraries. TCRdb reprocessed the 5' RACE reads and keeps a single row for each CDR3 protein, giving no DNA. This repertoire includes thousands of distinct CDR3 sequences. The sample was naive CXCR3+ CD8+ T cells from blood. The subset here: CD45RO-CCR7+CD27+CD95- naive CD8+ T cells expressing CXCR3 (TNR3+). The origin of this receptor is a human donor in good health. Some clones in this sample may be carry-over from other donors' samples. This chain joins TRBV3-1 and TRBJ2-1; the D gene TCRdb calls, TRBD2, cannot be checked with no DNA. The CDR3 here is CASSQEYLANYNEQFF.